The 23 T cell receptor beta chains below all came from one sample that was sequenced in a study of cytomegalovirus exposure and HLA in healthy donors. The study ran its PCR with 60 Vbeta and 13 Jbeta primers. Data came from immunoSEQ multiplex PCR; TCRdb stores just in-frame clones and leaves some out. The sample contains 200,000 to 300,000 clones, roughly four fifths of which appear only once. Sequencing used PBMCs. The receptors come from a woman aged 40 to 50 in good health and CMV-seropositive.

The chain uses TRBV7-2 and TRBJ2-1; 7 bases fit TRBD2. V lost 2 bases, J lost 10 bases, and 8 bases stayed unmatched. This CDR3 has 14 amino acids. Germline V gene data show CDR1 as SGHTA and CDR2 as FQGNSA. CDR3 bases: TGTGCCAGCAGCTTAAGGTGGGAGGGCCTAGAGCAGTTCTTC. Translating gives CASSLRWEGLEQFF.

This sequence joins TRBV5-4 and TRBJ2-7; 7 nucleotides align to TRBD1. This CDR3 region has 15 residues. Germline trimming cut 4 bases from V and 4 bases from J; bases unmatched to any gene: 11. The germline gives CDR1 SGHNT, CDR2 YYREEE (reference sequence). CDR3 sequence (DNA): TGTGCCAGCAGCCTGGACGGCGACAGGGCGTACGAGCAGTACTTC. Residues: CASSLDGDRAYEQYF. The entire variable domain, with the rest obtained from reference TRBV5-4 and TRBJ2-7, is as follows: ETGVTQSPTHLIKTRGQQVTLRCSSQSGHNTVSWYQQALGQGPQFIFQYYREEENGRGNFPPRFSGLQFPNYSSELNVNALELDDSALYLCASSLDGDRAYEQYFGPGTRLTVT.

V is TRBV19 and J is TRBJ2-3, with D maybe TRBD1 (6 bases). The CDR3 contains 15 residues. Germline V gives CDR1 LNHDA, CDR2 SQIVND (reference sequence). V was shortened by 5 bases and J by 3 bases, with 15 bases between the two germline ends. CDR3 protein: CASSRQGFGTDTQYF. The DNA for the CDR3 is TGTGCCAGTAGTCGCCAGGGGTTCGGGACAGATACGCAGTATTTT.

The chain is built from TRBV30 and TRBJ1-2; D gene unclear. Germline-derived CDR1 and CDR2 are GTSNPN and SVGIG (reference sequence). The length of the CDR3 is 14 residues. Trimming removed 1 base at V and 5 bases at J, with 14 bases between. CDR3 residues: CAWSGYQISYGYTF. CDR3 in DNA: TGTGCCTGGAGTGGATATCAGATCTCATATGGCTACACCTTC. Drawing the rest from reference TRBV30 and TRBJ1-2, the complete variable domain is SQTIHQWPATLVQPVGSPLSLECTVEGTSNPNLYWYRQAAGRGLQLLFYSVGIGQISSEVPQNLSASRPQDRQFILSSKKLLLSDSGFYLCAWSGYQISYGYTFGSGTRLTVV.

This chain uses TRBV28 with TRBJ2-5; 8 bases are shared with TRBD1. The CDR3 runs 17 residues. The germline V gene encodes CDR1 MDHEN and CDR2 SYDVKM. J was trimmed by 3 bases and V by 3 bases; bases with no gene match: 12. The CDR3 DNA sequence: TGTGCCAGCAGTTTTTCAGGACAGGGTGTTTGGAAAGAGACCCAGTACTTC. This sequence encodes CASSFSGQGVWKETQYF.

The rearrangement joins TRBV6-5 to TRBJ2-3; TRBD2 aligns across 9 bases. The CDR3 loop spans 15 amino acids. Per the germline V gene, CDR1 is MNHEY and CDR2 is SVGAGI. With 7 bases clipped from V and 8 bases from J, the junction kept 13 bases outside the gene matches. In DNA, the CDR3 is TGTGCCAGCACGGGGATGGTAGCGGGAGTTACTACGCAGTATTTT. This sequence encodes CASTGMVAGVTTQYF.

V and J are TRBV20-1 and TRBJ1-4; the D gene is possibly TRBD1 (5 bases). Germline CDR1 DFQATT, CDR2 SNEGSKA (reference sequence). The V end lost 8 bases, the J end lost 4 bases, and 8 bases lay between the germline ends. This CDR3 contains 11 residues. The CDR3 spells CSPRVNEKLFF. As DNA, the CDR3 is TGCAGTCCCAGGGTTAATGAAAAACTGTTTTTT.

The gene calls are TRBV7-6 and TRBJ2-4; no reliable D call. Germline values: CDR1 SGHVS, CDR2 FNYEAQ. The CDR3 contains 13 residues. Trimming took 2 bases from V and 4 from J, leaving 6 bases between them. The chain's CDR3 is CASSLTEKNIQYF. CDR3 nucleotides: TGTGCCAGCAGCTTAACAGAGAAAAACATTCAGTACTTC. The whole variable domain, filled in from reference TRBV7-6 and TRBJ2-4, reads GAGVSQSPRYKVTKRGQDVALRCDPISGHVSLYWYRQALGQGPEFLTYFNYEAQQDKSGLPNDRFSAERPEGSISTLTIQRTEQRDSAMYRCASSLTEKNIQYFGAGTRLSVL.

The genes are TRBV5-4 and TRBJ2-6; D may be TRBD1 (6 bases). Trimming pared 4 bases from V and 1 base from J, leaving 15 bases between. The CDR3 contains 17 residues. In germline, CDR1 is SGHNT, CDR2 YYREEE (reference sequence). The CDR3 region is CASSPSMDRSGANVLTF. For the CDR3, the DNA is TGTGCCAGCAGCCCCTCAATGGACAGATCTGGGGCCAACGTCCTGACTTTC.

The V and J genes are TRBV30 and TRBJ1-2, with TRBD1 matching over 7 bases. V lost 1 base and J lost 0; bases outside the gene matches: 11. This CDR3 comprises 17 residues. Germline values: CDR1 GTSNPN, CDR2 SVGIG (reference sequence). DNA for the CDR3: TGTGCCTGGAGTGGATGGGACAGCCAGTTAGCTAACTATGGCTACACCTTC. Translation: CAWSGWDSQLANYGYTF.

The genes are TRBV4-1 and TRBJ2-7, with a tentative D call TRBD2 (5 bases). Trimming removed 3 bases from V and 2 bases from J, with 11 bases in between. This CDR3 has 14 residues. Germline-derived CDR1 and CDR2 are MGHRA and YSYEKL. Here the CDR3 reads CASSHATSPYEQYF. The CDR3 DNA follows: TGCGCCAGCAGCCATGCTACTAGTCCCTACGAGCAGTACTTC.

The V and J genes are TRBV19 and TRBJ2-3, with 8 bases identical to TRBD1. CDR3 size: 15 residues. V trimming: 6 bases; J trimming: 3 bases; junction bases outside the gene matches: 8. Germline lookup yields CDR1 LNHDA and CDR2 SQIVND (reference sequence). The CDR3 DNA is TGTGCCAGTAGCTTCCAGGGGGCTGGAACAGATACGCAGTATTTT. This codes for CASSFQGAGTDTQYF. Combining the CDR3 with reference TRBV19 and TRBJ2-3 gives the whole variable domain DGGITQSPKYLFRKEGQNVTLSCEQNLNHDAMYWYRQDPGQGLRLIYYSQIVNDFQKGDIAEGYSVSREKKESFPLTVTSAQKNPTAFYLCASSFQGAGTDTQYFGPGTRLTVL.

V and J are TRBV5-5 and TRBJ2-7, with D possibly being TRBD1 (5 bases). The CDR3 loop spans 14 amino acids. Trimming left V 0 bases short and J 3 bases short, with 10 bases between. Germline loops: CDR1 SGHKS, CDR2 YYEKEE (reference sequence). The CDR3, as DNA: TGTGCCAGCAGCTTGGTTTTGACAGACTACGAGCAGTACTTC. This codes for CASSLVLTDYEQYF.

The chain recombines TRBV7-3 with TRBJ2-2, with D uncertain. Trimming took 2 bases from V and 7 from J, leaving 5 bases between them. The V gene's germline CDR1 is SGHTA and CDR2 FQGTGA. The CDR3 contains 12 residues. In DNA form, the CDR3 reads TGTGCCAGCAGCTTATTGAGCGGGGAGCTGTTTTTT. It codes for CASSLLSGELFF.

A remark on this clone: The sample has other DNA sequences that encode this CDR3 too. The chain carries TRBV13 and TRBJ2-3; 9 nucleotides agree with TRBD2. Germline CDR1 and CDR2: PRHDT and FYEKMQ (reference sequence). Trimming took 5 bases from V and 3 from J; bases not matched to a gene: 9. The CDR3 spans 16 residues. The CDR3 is CASSLSGRRRTDTQYF. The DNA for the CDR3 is TGTGCCAGCAGCCTTAGCGGGAGAAGAAGAACAGATACGCAGTATTTT. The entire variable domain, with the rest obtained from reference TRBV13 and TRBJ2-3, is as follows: AAGVIQSPRHLIKEKRETATLKCYPIPRHDTVYWYQQGPGQDPQFLISFYEKMQSDKGSIPDRFSAQQFSDYHSELNMSSLELGDSALYFCASSLSGRRRTDTQYFGPGTRLTVL.

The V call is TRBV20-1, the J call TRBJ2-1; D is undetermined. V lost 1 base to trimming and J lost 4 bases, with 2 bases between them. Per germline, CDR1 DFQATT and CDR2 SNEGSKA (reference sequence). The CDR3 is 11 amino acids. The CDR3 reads CSARAYNEQFF. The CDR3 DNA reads TGCAGTGCTAGAGCTTACAATGAGCAGTTCTTC.

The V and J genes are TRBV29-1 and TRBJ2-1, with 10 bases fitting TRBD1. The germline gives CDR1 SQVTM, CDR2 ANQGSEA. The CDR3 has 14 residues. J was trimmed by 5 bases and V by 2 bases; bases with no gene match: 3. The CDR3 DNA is TGCAGCGTTGAACGGGGACAGGGGAACAATGAGCAGTTCTTC. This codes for CSVERGQGNNEQFF.

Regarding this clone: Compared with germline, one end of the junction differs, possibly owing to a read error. CDR3 in DNA: TGTGCCAGCTCCCCACCCGGGACTAGAGGAAAACTGTTTTTT. Residues: CASSPPGTRGKLFF. V is TRBV18 and J is TRBJ1-4; the D gene is possibly TRBD1 (5 bases). Germline-derived CDR1 and CDR2 are KGHSH and LQKENI. The CDR3 is 14 residues long.

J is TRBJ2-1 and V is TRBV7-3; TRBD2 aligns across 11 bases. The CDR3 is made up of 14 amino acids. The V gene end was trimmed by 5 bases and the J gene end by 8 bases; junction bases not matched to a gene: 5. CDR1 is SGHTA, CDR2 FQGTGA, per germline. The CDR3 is CASSAGLAEHEQFF. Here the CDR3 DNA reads TGTGCCAGCAGCGCGGGACTAGCGGAACATGAGCAGTTCTTC.

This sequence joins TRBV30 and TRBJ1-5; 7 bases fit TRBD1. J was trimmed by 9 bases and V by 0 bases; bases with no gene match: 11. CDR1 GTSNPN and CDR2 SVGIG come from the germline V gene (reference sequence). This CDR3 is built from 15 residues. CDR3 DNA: TGTGCCTGGAGTGTAAGGGGGCTTCAATACGGGCCCCAGCATTTT. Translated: CAWSVRGLQYGPQHF.

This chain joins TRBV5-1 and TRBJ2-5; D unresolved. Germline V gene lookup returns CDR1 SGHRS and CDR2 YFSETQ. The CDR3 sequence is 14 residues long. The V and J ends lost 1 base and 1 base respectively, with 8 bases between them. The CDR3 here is CASSLTSSQETQYF. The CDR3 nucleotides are TGCGCCAGCAGCTTGACATCTTCCCAAGAGACCCAGTACTTC. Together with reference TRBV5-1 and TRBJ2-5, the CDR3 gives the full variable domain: KAGVTQTPRYLIKTRGQQVTLSCSPISGHRSVSWYQQTPGQGLQFLFEYFSETQRNKGNFPGRFSGRQFSNSRSEMNVSTLELGDSALYLCASSLTSSQETQYFGPGTRLLVL.

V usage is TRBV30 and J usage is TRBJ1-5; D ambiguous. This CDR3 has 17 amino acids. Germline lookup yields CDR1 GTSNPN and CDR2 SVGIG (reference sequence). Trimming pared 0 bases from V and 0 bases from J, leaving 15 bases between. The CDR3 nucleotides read TGTGCCTGGAGTGTACGATCTGTAGACTATAGCAATCAGCCCCAGCATTTT. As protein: CAWSVRSVDYSNQPQHF.

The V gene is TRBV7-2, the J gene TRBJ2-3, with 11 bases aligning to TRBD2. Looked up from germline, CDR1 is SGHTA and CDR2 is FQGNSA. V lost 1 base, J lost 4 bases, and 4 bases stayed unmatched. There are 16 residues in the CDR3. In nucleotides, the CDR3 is TGTGCCAGCAGCTTAGTAGCGGGAGGGTTGGCAGATACGCAGTATTTT. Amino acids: CASSLVAGGLADTQYF.